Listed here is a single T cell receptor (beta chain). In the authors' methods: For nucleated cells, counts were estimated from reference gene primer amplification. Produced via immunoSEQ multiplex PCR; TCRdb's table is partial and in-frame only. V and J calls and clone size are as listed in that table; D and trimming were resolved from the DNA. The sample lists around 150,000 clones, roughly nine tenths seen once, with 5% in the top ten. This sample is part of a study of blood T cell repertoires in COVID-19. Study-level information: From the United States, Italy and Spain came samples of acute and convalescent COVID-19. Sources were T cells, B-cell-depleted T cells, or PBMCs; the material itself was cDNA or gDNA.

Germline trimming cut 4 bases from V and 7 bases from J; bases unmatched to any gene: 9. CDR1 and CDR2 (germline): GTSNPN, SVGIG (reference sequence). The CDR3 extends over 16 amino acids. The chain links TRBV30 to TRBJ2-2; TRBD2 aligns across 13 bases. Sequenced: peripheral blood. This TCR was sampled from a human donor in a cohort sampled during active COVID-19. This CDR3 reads CAWTGLAGALDGELFF. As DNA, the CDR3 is TGTGCCTGGACCGGACTAGCGGGAGCGCTCGACGGGGAGCTGTTTTTT.